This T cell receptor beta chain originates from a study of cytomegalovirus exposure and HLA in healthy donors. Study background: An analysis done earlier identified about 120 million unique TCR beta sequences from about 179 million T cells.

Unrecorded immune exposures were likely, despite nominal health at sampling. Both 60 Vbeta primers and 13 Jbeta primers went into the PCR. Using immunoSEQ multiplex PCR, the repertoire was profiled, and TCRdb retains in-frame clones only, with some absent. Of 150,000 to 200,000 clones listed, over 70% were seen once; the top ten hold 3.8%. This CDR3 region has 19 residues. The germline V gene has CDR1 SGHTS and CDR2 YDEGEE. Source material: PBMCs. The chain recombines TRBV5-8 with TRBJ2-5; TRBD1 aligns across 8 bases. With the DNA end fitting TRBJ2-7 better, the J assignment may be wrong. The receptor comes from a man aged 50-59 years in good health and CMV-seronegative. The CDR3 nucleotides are TGTGCCAGCAGCTTGGACGGAGTACTCCCTGGGACAGGCGGCTACGAGCAGTACTTC. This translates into CASSLDGVLPGTGGYEQYF.